This is a list of T cell receptor beta chains from one sample in a study of T-cell memory formation after mild COVID-19. TCRdb itself ran the 5' RACE reads through MiXCR, one entry per CDR3 protein. This sample has hundreds of thousands of distinct CDR3 sequences, with roughly 21% found just once. The sample was PBMCs or a T cell subset sorted from them (not recorded which). These TCRs come from an adult woman who had mild COVID-19 (a few samples of this study predate the infection). Cell type and time point are not known. Each CDR3 is given with its conserved first and last residue. Fields, in order: clone size, J gene, D gene, V gene, CDR3 protein, CDR3 DNA. D genes are given only for firm matches. A row's size may be missing; if present it is once, few, many or a size class.

clone size: few
J gene: TRBJ1-2
D gene: NA
V gene: TRBV11-2
CDR3 protein: CASSLLQGGYTF
CDR3 DNA: TGTGCCAGCAGCTTACTTCAGGGTGGCTACACCTTC

clone size: NA
J gene: TRBJ1-1
D gene: NA
V gene: TRBV15
CDR3 protein: CATSRDMKNTEAFF
CDR3 DNA: TGTGCCACCAGCAGAGATATGAAGAACACTGAAGCTTTCTTT

clone size: NA
J gene: TRBJ2-1
D gene: TRBD2
V gene: TRBV24-1
CDR3 protein: CATSDLRSGGDSSYNEQFF
CDR3 DNA: TGTGCCACCAGTGATTTGCGGAGCGGGGGGGATAGCTCCTACAATGAGCAGTTCTTC

clone size: few
J gene: TRBJ2-3
D gene: NA
V gene: TRBV23-1
CDR3 protein: CASGHRDPSTDTQYF
CDR3 DNA: TGCGCCAGCGGTCACAGGGACCCCAGCACAGATACGCAGTATTTT

clone size: few
J gene: TRBJ2-1
D gene: NA
V gene: TRBV4-2
CDR3 protein: CASSQEIQSSYNEQFF
CDR3 DNA: TGTGCCAGCAGCCAAGAAATTCAAAGCTCCTACAATGAGCAGTTCTTC

clone size: NA
J gene: TRBJ2-1
D gene: TRBD1
V gene: TRBV9
CDR3 protein: CASSPNRGEQFF
CDR3 DNA: TGTGCCAGCAGCCCCAACAGGGGTGAGCAGTTCTTC

clone size: few
J gene: TRBJ2-5
D gene: TRBD2
V gene: TRBV10-3
CDR3 protein: CAISVGSGGRETQYF
CDR3 DNA: TGTGCCATCAGTGTTGGTAGCGGGGGCCGGGAGACCCAGTACTTC

clone size: few
J gene: TRBJ2-7
D gene: TRBD1
V gene: TRBV19
CDR3 protein: CASSIQDRGFYEQYF
CDR3 DNA: TGTGCCAGTAGTATTCAGGACAGGGGGTTTTACGAGCAGTACTTC

clone size: many
J gene: TRBJ1-1
D gene: NA
V gene: TRBV5-1
CDR3 protein: CASSLLGRNTEAFF
CDR3 DNA: TGCGCCAGCAGCTTATTGGGCAGGAACACTGAAGCTTTCTTT

clone size: NA
J gene: TRBJ2-1
D gene: TRBD2
V gene: TRBV7-2
CDR3 protein: CASSLSSGGAYDNEQFF
CDR3 DNA: TGTGCCAGCAGCTTAAGTAGCGGGGGGGCCTACGACAATGAGCAGTTCTTC

clone size: few
J gene: TRBJ1-2
D gene: TRBD1
V gene: TRBV18
CDR3 protein: CASSPPRGQGQNYGYTF
CDR3 DNA: TGTGCCAGCTCACCACCGCGGGGACAGGGACAGAACTATGGCTACACCTTC

clone size: few
J gene: TRBJ1-5
D gene: TRBD1
V gene: TRBV16
CDR3 protein: CASSQLTGGTQPQHF
CDR3 DNA: TGTGCCAGCAGCCAGTTAACAGGGGGCACTCAGCCCCAGCATTTT

clone size: NA
J gene: TRBJ2-7
D gene: TRBD1
V gene: TRBV2
CDR3 protein: CASSKRAGGIDEQYF
CDR3 DNA: TGTGCCAGCTCAAAAAGGGCAGGGGGTATCGACGAGCAGTACTTC

clone size: few
J gene: TRBJ1-4
D gene: TRBD1
V gene: TRBV7-9
CDR3 protein: CASSKSTGDEKLFF
CDR3 DNA: TGTGCCAGCAGCAAGTCGACAGGGGACGAAAAACTGTTTTTT

clone size: few
J gene: TRBJ2-7
D gene: NA
V gene: TRBV12-3/TRBV12-4
CDR3 protein: CASSSGSPYEQYF
CDR3 DNA: TGTGCCAGCAGTTCTGGGTCACCCTACGAGCAGTACTTC

clone size: few
J gene: TRBJ2-7
D gene: NA
V gene: TRBV15
CDR3 protein: CATSRDMDEQYF
CDR3 DNA: TGTGCCACCAGCAGAGATATGGACGAGCAGTACTTC

clone size: few
J gene: TRBJ2-1
D gene: TRBD2
V gene: TRBV14
CDR3 protein: CASSQSRGTGGPNEQFF
CDR3 DNA: TGTGCCAGCAGCCAATCGAGAGGTACGGGAGGGCCGAATGAGCAGTTCTTC

clone size: few
J gene: TRBJ2-7
D gene: NA
V gene: TRBV20-1
CDR3 protein: CSARQGTYEQYF
CDR3 DNA: TGCAGTGCTAGGCAGGGTACCTACGAGCAGTACTTC

clone size: NA
J gene: TRBJ2-1
D gene: NA
V gene: TRBV7-6
CDR3 protein: CASSLGTVGQGNEQFF
CDR3 DNA: TGTGCCAGCAGCTTAGGGACAGTTGGGCAGGGTAATGAGCAGTTCTTC

clone size: NA
J gene: TRBJ2-3
D gene: TRBD2
V gene: TRBV12-5
CDR3 protein: CASGLTLPGGPNTQYF
CDR3 DNA: TGTGCTAGTGGTTTGACGCTCCCGGGAGGGCCGAATACGCAGTATTTT

clone size: NA
J gene: TRBJ2-3
D gene: NA
V gene: TRBV5-1
CDR3 protein: CASSLSVGVGTDTQYF
CDR3 DNA: TGCGCCAGCAGCTTGAGTGTAGGAGTGGGCACAGATACGCAGTATTTT

clone size: NA
J gene: TRBJ2-1
D gene: NA
V gene: TRBV6-2/TRBV6-3
CDR3 protein: CASRAARHEQFF
CDR3 DNA: TGTGCCAGCCGTGCCGCCCGGCATGAGCAGTTCTTC

clone size: NA
J gene: TRBJ2-7
D gene: TRBD1
V gene: TRBV2
CDR3 protein: CASSGQGGSLINEQYF
CDR3 DNA: TGTGCCAGCAGCGGACAGGGGGGTTCCCTTATTAACGAGCAGTACTTC

clone size: few
J gene: TRBJ2-7
D gene: TRBD1
V gene: TRBV2
CDR3 protein: CASTPRTGTGREQYF
CDR3 DNA: TGTGCCAGCACCCCCCGGACCGGGACAGGGAGGGAGCAGTACTTC

clone size: NA
J gene: TRBJ2-7
D gene: NA
V gene: TRBV2
CDR3 protein: CASRDGTYEQYF
CDR3 DNA: TGTGCCAGCAGAGACGGCACCTACGAGCAGTACTTC

clone size: NA
J gene: TRBJ1-3
D gene: TRBD1
V gene: TRBV10-3
CDR3 protein: CAIRPGQGRSGNTIYF
CDR3 DNA: TGTGCCATACGACCGGGACAGGGAAGGAGTGGAAACACCATATATTTT

clone size: few
J gene: TRBJ2-5
D gene: NA
V gene: TRBV10-3
CDR3 protein: CAISESVGYRGETQYF
CDR3 DNA: TGTGCCATCAGTGAGTCGGTGGGGTACCGAGGAGAGACCCAGTACTTC

clone size: few
J gene: TRBJ2-4
D gene: NA
V gene: TRBV9
CDR3 protein: CASSVGGTRRAKNIQYF
CDR3 DNA: TGTGCCAGCAGCGTAGGGGGGACGAGGAGAGCCAAAAACATTCAGTACTTC

clone size: NA
J gene: TRBJ1-1
D gene: NA
V gene: TRBV12-3/TRBV12-4
CDR3 protein: CASSLIGGPVEAFF
CDR3 DNA: TGTGCCAGCAGTTTAATAGGTGGGCCGGTTGAAGCTTTCTTT

clone size: many
J gene: TRBJ2-1
D gene: NA
V gene: TRBV12-3/TRBV12-4
CDR3 protein: CASSLSNEQFF
CDR3 DNA: TGTGCCAGCAGTTTATCTAATGAGCAGTTCTTC

clone size: NA
J gene: TRBJ2-3
D gene: NA
V gene: TRBV3-1
CDR3 protein: CASSQIHTDTQYF
CDR3 DNA: TGTGCCAGCAGCCAAATCCACACAGATACGCAGTATTTT

clone size: NA
J gene: TRBJ2-5
D gene: NA
V gene: TRBV7-2
CDR3 protein: CASSSGMETQYF
CDR3 DNA: TGTGCCAGCAGCTCTGGGATGGAGACCCAGTACTTC

clone size: NA
J gene: TRBJ1-4
D gene: TRBD1
V gene: TRBV7-8
CDR3 protein: CASSLAPDRGRGEKLFF
CDR3 DNA: TGTGCCAGCAGCTTAGCGCCGGACAGGGGGCGCGGTGAAAAACTGTTTTTT

clone size: NA
J gene: TRBJ2-1
D gene: TRBD2
V gene: TRBV4-1
CDR3 protein: CASSHQLAGESSSYNEQFF
CDR3 DNA: TGCGCCAGCAGCCACCAACTAGCGGGAGAGTCGAGCTCCTACAATGAGCAGTTCTTC

clone size: NA
J gene: TRBJ2-1
D gene: TRBD2
V gene: TRBV6-5
CDR3 protein: CASRETSGIYGEQFF
CDR3 DNA: TGTGCCAGCAGAGAGACTAGCGGGATATATGGTGAGCAGTTCTTC

clone size: NA
J gene: TRBJ1-1
D gene: NA
V gene: TRBV7-8
CDR3 protein: CASSFIWDTEAFF
CDR3 DNA: TGTGCCAGCAGCTTTATCTGGGACACTGAAGCTTTCTTT

clone size: few
J gene: TRBJ2-1
D gene: NA
V gene: TRBV6-2/TRBV6-3
CDR3 protein: CASREYNEQFF
CDR3 DNA: TGTGCCAGCAGGGAGTACAATGAGCAGTTCTTC

clone size: few
J gene: TRBJ2-3
D gene: TRBD1
V gene: TRBV6-2/TRBV6-3
CDR3 protein: CASTDRVPTDTQYF
CDR3 DNA: TGTGCCAGCACCGACAGGGTCCCCACAGATACGCAGTATTTT

clone size: NA
J gene: TRBJ2-7
D gene: NA
V gene: TRBV20-1
CDR3 protein: CSASYRDFNSYEQYF
CDR3 DNA: TGCAGTGCTAGTTACCGGGACTTCAACTCCTACGAGCAGTACTTC

clone size: NA
J gene: TRBJ2-2
D gene: NA
V gene: TRBV7-8
CDR3 protein: CASSSQWSGTGELFF
CDR3 DNA: TGTGCCAGCAGCTCTCAGTGGTCGGGTACCGGGGAGCTGTTTTTT

clone size: few
J gene: TRBJ2-1
D gene: NA
V gene: TRBV7-6
CDR3 protein: CASSHLSGSPADEQFF
CDR3 DNA: TGTGCCAGCAGCCACCTCAGCGGCTCTCCGGCAGATGAGCAGTTCTTC

clone size: few
J gene: TRBJ1-2
D gene: TRBD1
V gene: TRBV7-2
CDR3 protein: CASSRPGAGGNYGYTF
CDR3 DNA: TGTGCCAGCAGCCGCCCGGGGGCAGGGGGTAACTATGGCTACACCTTC

clone size: few
J gene: TRBJ2-7
D gene: TRBD2
V gene: TRBV7-8
CDR3 protein: CASSLSWREPPSDEQYF
CDR3 DNA: TGTGCCAGCAGCTTAAGTTGGCGGGAGCCGCCATCGGACGAGCAGTACTTC

clone size: NA
J gene: TRBJ2-6
D gene: NA
V gene: TRBV6-5
CDR3 protein: CASKTFGGPGANVLTF
CDR3 DNA: TGTGCCAGCAAGACTTTTGGAGGGCCCGGGGCCAACGTCCTGACTTTC

clone size: few
J gene: TRBJ1-1
D gene: NA
V gene: TRBV18
CDR3 protein: CASSPLKENTEAFF
CDR3 DNA: TGTGCCAGCTCACCACTGAAGGAGAACACTGAAGCTTTCTTT

clone size: NA
J gene: TRBJ2-1
D gene: NA
V gene: TRBV7-6
CDR3 protein: CASSTPGERGREQFF
CDR3 DNA: TGTGCCAGCAGCACCCCGGGGGAGAGGGGGCGGGAGCAGTTCTTC

clone size: NA
J gene: TRBJ1-1
D gene: NA
V gene: TRBV5-8
CDR3 protein: CASSPRRGGQTEAFF
CDR3 DNA: TGTGCCAGCAGCCCCCGTCGCGGAGGACAGACTGAAGCTTTCTTT

clone size: few
J gene: TRBJ2-3
D gene: NA
V gene: TRBV25-1
CDR3 protein: CASSEYSGDAGTDTQYF
CDR3 DNA: TGTGCCAGCAGTGAATATTCCGGGGATGCCGGGACAGATACGCAGTATTTT

clone size: NA
J gene: TRBJ1-2
D gene: TRBD1
V gene: TRBV3-1
CDR3 protein: CASSPLGQRYGYTF
CDR3 DNA: TGTGCCAGCAGCCCCCTGGGACAGCGCTATGGCTACACCTTC

clone size: NA
J gene: TRBJ2-2
D gene: NA
V gene: TRBV6-5
CDR3 protein: CASRATTGELFF
CDR3 DNA: TGTGCCAGCAGAGCTACTACCGGGGAGCTGTTTTTT

clone size: NA
J gene: TRBJ2-1
D gene: TRBD2
V gene: TRBV11-3
CDR3 protein: CASSRKRGEQFF
CDR3 DNA: TGTGCCAGCAGCCGGAAGCGGGGTGAGCAGTTCTTC

clone size: NA
J gene: TRBJ2-6
D gene: NA
V gene: TRBV3-1
CDR3 protein: CASHEGGASGANVLTF
CDR3 DNA: TGTGCCAGCCATGAGGGGGGCGCTTCTGGGGCCAACGTCCTGACTTTC

clone size: few
J gene: TRBJ2-7
D gene: NA
V gene: TRBV7-2
CDR3 protein: CASSLGASDEQYF
CDR3 DNA: TGTGCCAGCAGCTTAGGGGCTAGCGACGAGCAGTACTTC

clone size: few
J gene: TRBJ2-3
D gene: NA
V gene: TRBV5-1
CDR3 protein: CASGQSSTDTQYF
CDR3 DNA: TGCGCCAGCGGACAGTCCAGCACAGATACGCAGTATTTT

clone size: NA
J gene: TRBJ2-2
D gene: NA
V gene: TRBV5-1
CDR3 protein: CASSPRQVTFTGELFF
CDR3 DNA: TGCGCCAGCAGCCCGCGACAGGTCACCTTCACCGGGGAGCTGTTTTTT

clone size: many
J gene: TRBJ1-1
D gene: NA
V gene: TRBV12-3/TRBV12-4
CDR3 protein: CASSAAFSEAFF
CDR3 DNA: TGTGCCAGCAGTGCGGCCTTTAGTGAAGCTTTCTTT

clone size: NA
J gene: TRBJ1-2
D gene: TRBD1
V gene: TRBV5-5
CDR3 protein: CASSREQGSRNGYTF
CDR3 DNA: TGTGCCAGCAGCCGAGAACAGGGGTCGAGGAATGGCTACACCTTC